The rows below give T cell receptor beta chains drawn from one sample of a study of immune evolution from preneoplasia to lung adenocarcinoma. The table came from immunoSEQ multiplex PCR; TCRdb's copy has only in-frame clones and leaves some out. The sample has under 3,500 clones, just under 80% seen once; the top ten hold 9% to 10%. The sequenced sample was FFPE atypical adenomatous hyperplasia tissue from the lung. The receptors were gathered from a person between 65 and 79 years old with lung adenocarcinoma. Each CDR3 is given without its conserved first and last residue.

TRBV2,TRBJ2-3,ASSETEGRDTQY
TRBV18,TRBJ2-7,ASSPPPGVHEQY
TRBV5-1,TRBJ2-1,ASSTDTYNEQF
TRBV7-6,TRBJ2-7,ASSPGSAGEQY
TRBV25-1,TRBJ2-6,ASSEYDRGGSGANVLT
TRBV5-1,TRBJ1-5,ASSLMQGSQPQH
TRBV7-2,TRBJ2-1,ASSFLAAQYNEQF
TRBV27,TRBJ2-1,ASWLAGGFNEQF
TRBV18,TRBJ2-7,ASSPPGGGPNEQY
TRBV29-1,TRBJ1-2,SVPRTGNYGYT
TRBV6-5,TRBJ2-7,ASSLRRSDPTS
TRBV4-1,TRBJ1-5,ASSQTDEQPQH
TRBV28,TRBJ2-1,ASSFPGSAGSRNEQF
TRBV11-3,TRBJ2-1,ASSLSSGSDEQF
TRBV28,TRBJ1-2,ASHPDRNNYGYT
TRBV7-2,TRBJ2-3,ASSSQGRDTQY
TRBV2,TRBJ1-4,ASSDDRVFEKLF
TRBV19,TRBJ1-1,ASTSARNTEAF
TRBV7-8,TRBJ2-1,ASSWVLGGSYNEQF